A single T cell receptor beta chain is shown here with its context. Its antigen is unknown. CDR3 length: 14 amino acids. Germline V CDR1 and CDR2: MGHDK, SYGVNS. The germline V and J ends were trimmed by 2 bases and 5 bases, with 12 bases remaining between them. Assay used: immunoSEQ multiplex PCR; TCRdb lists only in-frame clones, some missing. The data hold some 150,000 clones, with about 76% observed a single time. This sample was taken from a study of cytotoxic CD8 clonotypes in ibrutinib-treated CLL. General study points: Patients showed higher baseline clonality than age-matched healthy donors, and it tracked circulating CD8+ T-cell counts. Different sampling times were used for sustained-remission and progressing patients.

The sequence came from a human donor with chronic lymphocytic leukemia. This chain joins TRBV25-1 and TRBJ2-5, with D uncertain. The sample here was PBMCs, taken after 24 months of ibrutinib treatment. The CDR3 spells CASSEGWTVETQYF. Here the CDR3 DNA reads TGTGCCAGCAGTGAAGGTTGGACGGTGGAGACCCAGTACTTC.